The 15 T cell receptor beta chains below all came from one sample that was sequenced in a study of blood T cells in healthy people across ages. With a J-beta primer mix and a sample-barcoded 5' primer, a second PCR ran about 7 to 12 cycles. Each CDR3 protein gets one entry after TCRdb re-called the 5' RACE reads with MiXCR. The sample lists 550,000 to 800,000 distinct CDR3 sequences, roughly 30% occurring once. Material: blood. Source of these receptors: a woman older than 75 in good health.

At least ten counts were recorded for this clonotype. The chain joins TRBV5-1 to TRBJ1-1; D is uncertain. This CDR3 is 14 amino acids long. CDR1 and CDR2 from the germline V gene are SGHRS and YFSETQ. Trimming removed 2 bases from V and 2 bases from J, with 10 bases in between. The CDR3: CASSLSGTNTEAFF. The CDR3 region has the DNA TGCGCCAGCAGCTTATCAGGAACTAACACTGAAGCTTTCTTT.

The chain couples TRBV20-1 to TRBJ2-1; tentative D call: TRBD2 (6 bases). This CDR3 is built from 16 residues. The germline CDR1 and CDR2 sequences are DFQATT and SNEGSKA (reference sequence). V was clipped by 0 bases and J by 1 base, with 13 bases between them. CDR3 DNA: TGCAGTGCTAGAGATCTGTGGGCGGGATCCTACAATGAGCAGTTCTTC. It specifies CSARDLWAGSYNEQFF.

In this sample, this clonotype turned up many times. The rearrangement joins TRBV6-1 to TRBJ2-3, with 7 bases matching TRBD2. The trim removed 6 bases at V and 1 base at J, leaving 4 bases unmatched. CDR3 length: 14 amino acids. Germline V gene data show CDR1 as MNHNS and CDR2 as SASEGT. CDR3 protein: CASRESGGTDTQYF. In nucleotides, the CDR3 is TGTGCCAGCAGGGAGAGCGGGGGCACAGATACGCAGTATTTT.

This clonotype occurred many times. The chain links TRBV20-1 to TRBJ1-1; D not certain. The V gene lost 1 base and the J gene lost 3 bases, with 9 bases spanning the gap. The CDR3 extends over 13 amino acids. The germline V gene encodes CDR1 DFQATT and CDR2 SNEGSKA (reference sequence). In DNA, the CDR3 is TGCAGTGCTAGAGCGCACACAGACACTGAAGCTTTCTTT. As protein: CSARAHTDTEAFF.

The chain joins TRBV14 to TRBJ1-1, with D maybe TRBD1 (5 bases). Germline V gene sequence: CDR1 SGHDN, CDR2 FVKESK. V lost 6 bases and J lost 1, with 15 bases in between. This CDR3 is 15 amino acids long. The CDR3 sequence is CASRKPGLQNTEAFF. The CDR3 DNA is TGTGCCAGCAGAAAACCGGGACTGCAGAACACTGAAGCTTTCTTT. The whole variable domain, remainder taken from reference TRBV14 and TRBJ1-1, is EAGVTQFPSHSVIEKGQTVTLRCDPISGHDNLYWYRRVMGKEIKFLLHFVKESKQDESGMPNNRFLAERTGGTYSTLKVQPAELEDSGVYFCASRKPGLQNTEAFFGQGTRLTVV.

This clonotype turned up a few times. V is TRBV3-1 and J is TRBJ2-3, with 8 bases fitting TRBD2. The CDR3 contains 18 residues. V was pared by 1 base and J by 6 bases, with 15 bases of the junction left unmatched. CDR1 and CDR2 (germline): LGHDT, YNNKEL (reference sequence). This CDR3 reads CASSQGLLAGGTGDTQYF. The CDR3 DNA sequence: TGTGCCAGCAGCCAAGGTCTTCTCGCGGGGGGCACCGGGGATACGCAGTATTTT.

This clonotype was observed a few times. The chain has TRBV4-3 and TRBJ1-2, with 9 bases that match TRBD1. Germline V lookup: CDR1 LGHNA, CDR2 YSLEER. The V and J ends lost 4 bases and 2 bases, in that order; junction bases with no gene match: 5. The CDR3 covers 15 residues. The CDR3 loop is CASSPPGQGNYGYTF. CDR3 in DNA: TGCGCCAGCAGCCCTCCCGGACAGGGGAACTATGGCTACACCTTC.

At least ten counts were recorded for this clonotype. CDR3 bases: TGTGCCAGCAGCCACGGGGGGCTGAGGACTGAAGCTTTCTTT. Residues: CASSHGGLRTEAFF. The rearrangement links TRBV12-3 or TRBV12-4 to TRBJ1-1; D is perhaps TRBD1 (6 bases). V shed 6 bases and J shed 5 bases, with 16 bases lying between them. The CDR3 has 14 amino acids.

This clonotype showed up many times. The rearrangement links TRBV6-2 or TRBV6-3 to TRBJ2-3, with D maybe TRBD2 (5 bases). Germline loops: CDR1 MNHEY, CDR2 SVGEGT. Deletions cut 7 bases from V and 1 base from J, with 18 bases between. This CDR3 region has 16 residues. CDR3 region: CASTRPADKRTDTQYF. The CDR3, as DNA: TGTGCCAGCACCCGACCAGCGGATAAGCGCACAGATACGCAGTATTTT.

At least ten counts were recorded for this clonotype. The rearrangement links TRBV5-5 to TRBJ1-1, with 10 bases fitting TRBD1. The CDR3 covers 16 residues. J gave up 3 bases and V 0 bases, and 5 bases lay outside the gene matches. Per the germline V gene, CDR1 is SGHKS and CDR2 is YYEKEE (reference sequence). CDR3 DNA: TGTGCCAGCAGCTTGGGCGGAGGGACAGGGGACACTGAAGCTTTCTTT. It is translated as CASSLGGGTGDTEAFF.

Turning to this clonotype: Just one base apart from a much larger clone, this may be a read error. This chain links TRBV21-1 with TRBJ2-3; TRBD1 was called by the table and not checked on the DNA. TRBV21-1 is deemed a pseudogene. This CDR3 is 17 amino acids long. This CDR3 reads CASSNAGTSGHTDTQYF. The CDR3 nucleotides read TGTGCCAGCAGCAATGCGGGGACGTCAGGACACACAGATACGCAGTATTTT.

The chain employs TRBV5-1 and TRBJ1-2; tentatively, D is TRBD1 (6 bases). CDR3 size: 13 residues. V lost 2 bases and J 6 bases, leaving 11 bases between the germline ends. The germline V gene encodes CDR1 SGHRS and CDR2 YFSETQ. The DNA for the CDR3 is TGCGCCAGCAGCTTTCCCAGGGGAGATGGCTACACCTTC. Translation gives CASSFPRGDGYTF.

Worth noting for this clonotype: This may be a read error, as it is one base from a much larger clone. The V and J genes are TRBV4-2 and TRBJ1-2; D possibly corresponds to TRBD1 (6 bases). The CDR3 totals 17 residues. The germline CDR1 and CDR2 sequences are LGHNA and YNFKEQ. Deletions cut 0 bases from V and 4 bases from J, with 18 bases between. The CDR3 sequence: CASSQETGRNLTYGYTF. The CDR3 DNA follows: TGTGCCAGCAGCCAAGAAACAGGGAGGAACCTCACCTATGGCTACACCTTC.

This sequence joins TRBV3-1 and TRBJ1-1, with D tentatively TRBD1 (5 bases). The CDR3 is 15 amino acids. Trimming cost V 0 bases and J 5 bases, with 13 bases left between them. Germline V CDR1 and CDR2: LGHDT, YNNKEL (reference sequence). The CDR3 spells CASSQDSGGLTEAFF. The CDR3 coding sequence is TGTGCCAGCAGCCAAGATTCGGGGGGACTGACTGAAGCTTTCTTT.

J is TRBJ1-1 and V is TRBV19; D is perhaps TRBD1 (5 bases). The CDR3 is 14 residues long. CDR1 is LNHDA and CDR2 is SQIVND in the germline V gene (reference sequence). V was clipped by 1 base and J by 1 base, with 7 bases between them. The CDR3 reads CASSIGGENTEAFF. The CDR3 DNA sequence: TGTGCCAGTAGTATAGGGGGCGAGAACACTGAAGCTTTCTTT. Full variable domain (rest looked up from reference TRBV19 and TRBJ1-1): DGGITQSPKYLFRKEGQNVTLSCEQNLNHDAMYWYRQDPGQGLRLIYYSQIVNDFQKGDIAEGYSVSREKKESFPLTVTSAQKNPTAFYLCASSIGGENTEAFFGQGTRLTVV.